This T cell receptor beta chain was captured in a study (dated by TCRdb to 2013 to 2014). As to this clonotype: The antigen it recognizes is unknown. No base quality values were provided; no much bigger clone lies one nucleotide off.

The instrument given in TCRdb is Illumina Genome Analyzer IIx. Clones were called with MiXCR by TCRdb after fastp trimmed the public reads at Q25, and only in-frame beta chains were retained. Rows with a matching CDR3 protein are joined into one entry that keeps the most common DNA and genes. The sample data list over 14,000 distinct CDR3 sequences, and approximately 34% of these were observed just once. The leading ten clones occupy approximately 16% of the sample. The CDR3 spans 15 residues, from the cysteine through the phenylalanine. The retained sequence is limited to the CDR3, 45 bases, with the frame set at the first base. V has 0 bases trimmed and J has 10 bases trimmed; junction bases matching no gene number 8. CDR1 and CDR2 are drawn from the germline V gene: LGHNA, YSLEER.

The sequenced sample consisted of blood. The chain uses TRBV4-3 and TRBJ1-1, and 10 bases in between align with TRBD1. This receptor was obtained from a human donor. The CDR3 region reads CASSQDTGQGLRAFF. In nucleotide form, the sequence is TGCGCCAGCAGCCAAGATACGGGACAGGGGCTGCGAGCTTTCTTT.